These T cell receptor beta chains were read from a single sample in a study of T cell responses to AZD1222 COVID-19 vaccine. Clones were sequenced by immunoSEQ multiplex PCR, and TCRdb holds only the in-frame ones, with some missing. The table has some 89,000 clones, roughly 90% seen once. The sequencing here drew on peripheral blood, taken on day 0 of MenACWY control vaccination. The origin of the receptors is an adult in good health. The CDR3 runs from the conserved cysteine through the conserved F or W. Each record gives: J gene, V gene, clone size, D gene, CDR3 DNA, CDR3 protein. A D gene is named only where the DNA matches it firmly. Clone size appears in some rows only: once, few, many, or a class for an expanded clone.

J: TRBJ2-7; V: TRBV30; size: .; D: TRBD1; DNA: TGTGCCTGGAGTCCCGGGACAGCCTACGAGCAGTACTTC; CDR3: CAWSPGTAYEQYF
J: TRBJ2-1; V: TRBV4-1; size: .; D: TRBD2; DNA: TGCGCCAGCAGCCACTCCCGCGAGCGGGACTACAATGAGCAGTTCTTC; CDR3: CASSHSRERDYNEQFF
J: TRBJ2-7; V: TRBV15; size: once; D: .; DNA: TGTGCCACCAGCAGAGCTAACCCTCACGGCGAGCAGTACTTC; CDR3: CATSRANPHGEQYF
J: TRBJ1-5; V: TRBV21-1; size: .; D: .; DNA: TGTGCCCGCTTTAGGACGGTCGACGGCAATCAGCCCCAGCATTTT; CDR3: CARFRTVDGNQPQHF
J: TRBJ1-2; V: TRBV6-5; size: once; D: TRBD1; DNA: TGTGCCAGCAGTTACGGGAGACAGGGGATCTATGGCTACACCTTC; CDR3: CASSYGRQGIYGYTF
J: TRBJ2-2; V: TRBV5-4; size: .; D: TRBD2; DNA: TGTGCCAGCAGCCCGCAGACTAGCTACGCCGGGGAGCTGTTTTTT; CDR3: CASSPQTSYAGELFF
J: TRBJ1-2; V: TRBV30; size: .; D: .; DNA: TGTGCCTGGAGTGTAGGGGGGCTGTATGGCTACACCTTC; CDR3: CAWSVGGLYGYTF
J: TRBJ2-3; V: TRBV4-1; size: .; D: .; DNA: TGCGCCAGCAGCCAAGGTCTTGATTCGGGGGTGGTGGGAGATACGCAGTATTTT; CDR3: CASSQGLDSGVVGDTQYF
J: TRBJ2-7; V: TRBV7-2; size: .; D: .; DNA: TGTGCCAGCAGCTTAGGGGTGACCTACGAGCAGTACTTC; CDR3: CASSLGVTYEQYF
J: TRBJ2-2; V: TRBV11-2; size: .; D: .; DNA: TGTGCCAGCAGCTTAGAAGGGGTGGGCGGGGAGCTGTTTTTT; CDR3: CASSLEGVGGELFF
J: TRBJ2-7; V: TRBV5-6; size: once; D: .; DNA: TGTGCCAGCAGCCTCGGGACAACCTACGAGCAGTACTTC; CDR3: CASSLGTTYEQYF
J: TRBJ1-4; V: TRBV7-9; size: .; D: TRBD1; DNA: TGTGCCAGCAGCACGGACAGGGGTGGAGGTGAAAAACTGTTTTTT; CDR3: CASSTDRGGGEKLFF
J: TRBJ1-6; V: TRBV11-2; size: .; D: .; DNA: TGTGCCAGCAGCTTATACGGGAGCTCCTATAATTCACCCCTCCACTTT; CDR3: CASSLYGSSYNSPLHF
J: TRBJ1-1; V: TRBV9; size: .; D: .; DNA: TGTGCCAGCAGCGTAGCCGGGTACGCGGACAGTGAAGCTTTCTTT; CDR3: CASSVAGYADSEAFF
J: TRBJ2-1; V: TRBV12-5; size: .; D: TRBD2; DNA: TGTGCTAGTGGTCTCGGGACTAGCGGGTCCAATGAGCAGTTCTTC; CDR3: CASGLGTSGSNEQFF
J: TRBJ1-1; V: TRBV9; size: .; D: .; DNA: TGTGCCAGCAGCCTCTGGGGGGCCCCGAACACTGAAGCTTTCTTT; CDR3: CASSLWGAPNTEAFF
J: TRBJ2-2; V: TRBV18; size: .; D: TRBD1; DNA: TGTGCCAGCTCACTGCGGACAGGGAGTACCGGGGAGCTGTTTTTT; CDR3: CASSLRTGSTGELFF
J: TRBJ1-5; V: TRBV19; size: .; D: .; DNA: TGTGCCAGTAACGACGTCCAGCTAGCAGTTAGCAATCAGCCCCAGCATTTT; CDR3: CASNDVQLAVSNQPQHF
J: TRBJ2-3; V: TRBV7-2; size: .; D: .; DNA: TGTGCCAGCAGCGCCTTTGCGGGCGGAGAAGATACGCAGTATTTT; CDR3: CASSAFAGGEDTQYF
J: TRBJ2-1; V: TRBV24-1; size: .; D: .; DNA: TGTGCCACCAGTGATTTTGCTGGAAGCTCCTACAATGAGCAGTTCTTC; CDR3: CATSDFAGSSYNEQFF
J: TRBJ2-3; V: TRBV5-1; size: once; D: .; DNA: TGCGCCAGCAGCTCCCGGGAGACAGATACGCAGTATTTT; CDR3: CASSSRETDTQYF
J: TRBJ1-3; V: TRBV10-3; size: .; D: .; DNA: TGTGCCATCAGTGAAAACCGCCGCTCTGGAAACACCATATATTTT; CDR3: CAISENRRSGNTIYF
J: TRBJ2-2; V: TRBV19; size: .; D: .; DNA: TGTGCCAGTAGTACGACATCTTGGAACACCGGGGAGCTGTTTTTT; CDR3: CASSTTSWNTGELFF
J: TRBJ1-2; V: TRBV9; size: .; D: .; DNA: TGTGCCAGCAGCTTCGTAGAAGGCTATGGCTACACCTTC; CDR3: CASSFVEGYGYTF
J: TRBJ2-6; V: TRBV27; size: .; D: TRBD1; DNA: TGTGCACACAGGGGGAAATTTTCTGGGGCCAACGTCCTGACTTTC; CDR3: CAHRGKFSGANVLTF
J: TRBJ1-1; V: TRBV7-8; size: .; D: .; DNA: TGTGCCAGCACCTATCTGCAGAGGGACACTGAAGCTTTCTTT; CDR3: CASTYLQRDTEAFF
J: TRBJ1-1; V: TRBV10-3; size: .; D: TRBD1; DNA: TGTGCCATCAGTGATACAGGGGGAGCTGAAGCTTTCTTT; CDR3: CAISDTGGAEAFF
J: TRBJ2-3; V: TRBV24-1; size: .; D: TRBD2; DNA: TGTGCCACCAGTGCCCTCCCAACTAGCGGGAGCACAGATACGCAGTATTTT; CDR3: CATSALPTSGSTDTQYF
J: TRBJ2-7; V: TRBV2; size: .; D: .; DNA: TGTGCCAGCAGAAGACAGGTTTACGAGCAGTACTTC; CDR3: CASRRQVYEQYF
J: TRBJ1-1; V: TRBV6-2/TRBV6-3; size: .; D: .; DNA: TGTGCCAGCAGTTATTGGCCCAAGAACACTGAAGCTTTCTTT; CDR3: CASSYWPKNTEAFF
J: TRBJ1-4; V: TRBV28; size: .; D: .; DNA: TGTGCCAGCAGTACTTCAGCAGCAACTAATGAAAAACTGTTTTTT; CDR3: CASSTSAATNEKLFF
J: TRBJ2-7; V: TRBV7-2; size: .; D: .; DNA: TGTGCCAGCAGCTTTTGGGCTCGCGGGGGCGCTGAACAAGAGCAGTACTTC; CDR3: CASSFWARGGAEQEQYF
J: TRBJ2-1; V: TRBV19; size: few; D: TRBD2; DNA: TGTGCCACCGATCCGACTAGCGGGAGTTTGGGTGAGCAGTTCTTC; CDR3: CATDPTSGSLGEQFF
J: TRBJ1-3; V: TRBV19; size: .; D: .; DNA: TGTGCCAGTAACATCTTCTCTGGAAACACCATATATTTT; CDR3: CASNIFSGNTIYF
J: TRBJ1-2; V: TRBV19; size: .; D: .; DNA: TGTGCCAGTAGTACCCCCTGGGGCGAAGGGGGTGAGGGTAACTATGGCTACACCTTC; CDR3: CASSTPWGEGGEGNYGYTF
J: TRBJ2-3; V: TRBV6-6; size: .; D: .; DNA: TGTGCCAGCAGTTACTACCTAACAGATACGCAGTATTTT; CDR3: CASSYYLTDTQYF
J: TRBJ1-3; V: TRBV6-5; size: .; D: .; DNA: TGTGCCAGCAGTTACCGGCAGGGCGTTGGAAACACCATATATTTT; CDR3: CASSYRQGVGNTIYF
J: TRBJ1-2; V: TRBV30; size: few; D: TRBD1; DNA: TGTGCCTGGAGTAGGACAGGGCAGGGCTATGGCTACACCTTC; CDR3: CAWSRTGQGYGYTF
J: TRBJ2-1; V: TRBV9; size: .; D: TRBD1; DNA: TGTGCCAGCAGCGTAGAACAGGGGAACTGGAATGAGCAGTTCTTC; CDR3: CASSVEQGNWNEQFF
J: TRBJ2-3; V: TRBV29-1; size: .; D: .; DNA: TGCAGCGTCTTAGGGGCGGCAGATACGCAGTATTTT; CDR3: CSVLGAADTQYF
J: TRBJ1-1; V: TRBV3-1/TRBV3-2; size: .; D: .; DNA: TGTGCCAGCAGCCAAGATAGTTCGCAGGGCGCCTTGAACACTGAAGCTTTCTTT; CDR3: CASSQDSSQGALNTEAFF
J: TRBJ2-7; V: TRBV9; size: .; D: TRBD2; DNA: TGTGCCAGCAAGCATCCGGCCGGGACTATTTTTATCTACGAGCAGTACTTC; CDR3: CASKHPAGTIFIYEQYF
J: TRBJ2-5; V: TRBV10-3; size: .; D: TRBD2; DNA: TGTGCCACCCTGACTAGCGGGGGGTACCAAGAGACCCAGTACTTC; CDR3: CATLTSGGYQETQYF
J: TRBJ2-1; V: TRBV24-1; size: .; D: .; DNA: TGTGCCACCAGTGATTCTTCGCCCTCCTCCTACAATGAGCAGTTCTTC; CDR3: CATSDSSPSSYNEQFF
J: TRBJ1-2; V: TRBV29-1; size: .; D: .; DNA: TGCAGCGCCGCCCCTAGTCGGGATAGATACTATGGCTACACCTTC; CDR3: CSAAPSRDRYYGYTF
J: TRBJ2-6; V: TRBV7-3; size: .; D: .; DNA: TGTGCCAGCAGCTTAAGGCATTCTGGGGCCAACGTCCTGACTTTC; CDR3: CASSLRHSGANVLTF
J: TRBJ1-2; V: TRBV6-2/TRBV6-3; size: .; D: .; DNA: TGTGCCAGCAGTTACGCCTCGTTTAACTATGGCTACACCTTC; CDR3: CASSYASFNYGYTF
J: TRBJ1-2; V: TRBV7-2; size: .; D: .; DNA: TGTGCCAGCAGCCCCGAGGGGGGGAACGGCTACACCTTC; CDR3: CASSPEGGNGYTF
J: TRBJ1-1; V: TRBV19; size: .; D: TRBD1; DNA: TGTGCCAGTAGGGACAGGGGAGCAGCTTTCTTT; CDR3: CASRDRGAAFF
J: TRBJ1-1; V: TRBV28; size: few; D: TRBD1; DNA: TGTGCCAGCAGTACCCGACAGGGGTTCCCCACTGAAGCTTTCTTT; CDR3: CASSTRQGFPTEAFF
J: TRBJ1-3; V: TRBV10-1; size: .; D: .; DNA: TGCGCCAGCAGTGACTGGGTCGGCTCTGGAAACACCATATATTTT; CDR3: CASSDWVGSGNTIYF
J: TRBJ2-7; V: TRBV7-6; size: .; D: TRBD2; DNA: TGTGCCAGCAGCTTATCGGCGGGAGTCTTCTACGAGCAGTACTTC; CDR3: CASSLSAGVFYEQYF
J: TRBJ2-1; V: TRBV6-2/TRBV6-3; size: .; D: TRBD1; DNA: TGTGCCAGCAGTTACCGGGACAGGGGTGGAGAGCAGTTCTTC; CDR3: CASSYRDRGGEQFF
J: TRBJ1-2; V: TRBV6-5; size: .; D: .; DNA: TGTGCCAGCAGTAACTCAGCCCCGGAGGGGACCGGCTACACCTTC; CDR3: CASSNSAPEGTGYTF
J: TRBJ2-3; V: TRBV6-5; size: .; D: .; DNA: TGTGCCAGCAGTCCCCCCGGGGTAGATACGCAGTATTTT; CDR3: CASSPPGVDTQYF
J: TRBJ1-5; V: TRBV19; size: .; D: TRBD1; DNA: TGTGCCAGTAGTGTTACAGGGGACTATCAGCCCCAGCATTTT; CDR3: CASSVTGDYQPQHF
J: TRBJ2-7; V: TRBV27; size: .; D: .; DNA: TGTGCCAGCATACCCTTGGGGGGTTGGCAGGGCATTCGGAACGAGCAGTACTTC; CDR3: CASIPLGGWQGIRNEQYF
J: TRBJ1-1; V: TRBV27; size: medium-sized; D: .; DNA: TGTGCCAGCAGTTTATTAGGTATCGGGTTCGGGCGGGAGGACACTGAAGCTTTCTTT; CDR3: CASSLLGIGFGREDTEAFF